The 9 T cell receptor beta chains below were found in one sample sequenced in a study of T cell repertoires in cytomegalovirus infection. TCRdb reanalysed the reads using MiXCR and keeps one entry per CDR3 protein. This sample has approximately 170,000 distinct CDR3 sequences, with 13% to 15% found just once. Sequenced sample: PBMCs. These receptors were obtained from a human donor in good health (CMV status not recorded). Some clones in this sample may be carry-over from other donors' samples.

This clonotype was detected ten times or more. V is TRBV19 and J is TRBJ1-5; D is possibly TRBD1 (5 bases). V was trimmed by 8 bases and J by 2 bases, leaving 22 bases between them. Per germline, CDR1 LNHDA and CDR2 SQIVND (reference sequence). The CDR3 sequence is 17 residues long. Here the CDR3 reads CASRVGGIRYGNQPQHF. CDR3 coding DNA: TGTGCCAGTCGTGTTGGGGGGATTCGATATGGCAATCAGCCCCAGCATTTT.

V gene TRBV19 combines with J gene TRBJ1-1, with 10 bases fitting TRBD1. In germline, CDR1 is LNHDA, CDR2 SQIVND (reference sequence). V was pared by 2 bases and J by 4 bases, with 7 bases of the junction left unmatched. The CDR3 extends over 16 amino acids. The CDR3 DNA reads TGTGCCAGTAGTATAAAGACAGGGGGCTTGAGCACTGAAGCTTTCTTT. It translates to CASSIKTGGLSTEAFF.

CDR3: CASSIDPGTKNTEAFF. The CDR3 DNA follows: TGTGCCAGTAGTATAGATCCCGGCACGAAGAACACTGAAGCTTTCTTT. The chain joins TRBV19 to TRBJ1-1; D gene uncertain. Germline-derived CDR1 and CDR2 are LNHDA and SQIVND (reference sequence). The germline V and J ends were trimmed by 0 bases and 1 base, with 12 bases remaining between them. The CDR3 has 16 residues.

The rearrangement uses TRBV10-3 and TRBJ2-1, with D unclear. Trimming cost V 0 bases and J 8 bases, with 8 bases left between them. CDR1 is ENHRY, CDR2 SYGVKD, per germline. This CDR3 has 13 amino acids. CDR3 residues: CAISESKVYEQFF. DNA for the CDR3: TGTGCCATCAGTGAGTCGAAGGTTTATGAGCAGTTCTTC.

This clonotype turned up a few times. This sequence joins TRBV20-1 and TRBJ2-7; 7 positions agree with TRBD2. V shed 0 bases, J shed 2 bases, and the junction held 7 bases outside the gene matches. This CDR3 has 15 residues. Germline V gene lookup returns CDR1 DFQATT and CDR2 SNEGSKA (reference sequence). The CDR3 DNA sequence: TGCAGTGCTAGAGATCCGGTGGGGGGGACCTACGAGCAGTACTTC. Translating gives CSARDPVGGTYEQYF.

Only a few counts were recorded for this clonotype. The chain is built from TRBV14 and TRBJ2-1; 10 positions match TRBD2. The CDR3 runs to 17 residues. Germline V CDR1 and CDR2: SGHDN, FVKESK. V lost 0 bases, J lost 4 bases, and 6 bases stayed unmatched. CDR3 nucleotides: TGTGCCAGCAGCCAAGATAGTAGCGGGAGGTTGTACAATGAGCAGTTCTTC. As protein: CASSQDSSGRLYNEQFF. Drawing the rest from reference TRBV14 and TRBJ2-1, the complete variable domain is EAGVTQFPSHSVIEKGQTVTLRCDPISGHDNLYWYRRVMGKEIKFLLHFVKESKQDESGMPNNRFLAERTGGTYSTLKVQPAELEDSGVYFCASSQDSSGRLYNEQFFGPGTRLTVL.

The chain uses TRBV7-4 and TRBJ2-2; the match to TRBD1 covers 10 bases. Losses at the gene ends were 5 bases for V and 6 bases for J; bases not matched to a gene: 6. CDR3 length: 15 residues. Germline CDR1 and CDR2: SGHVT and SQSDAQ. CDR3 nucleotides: TGTGCCAGCAGCACCCGACAGGGGGCTTCCGGGGAGCTGTTTTTT. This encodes CASSTRQGASGELFF.

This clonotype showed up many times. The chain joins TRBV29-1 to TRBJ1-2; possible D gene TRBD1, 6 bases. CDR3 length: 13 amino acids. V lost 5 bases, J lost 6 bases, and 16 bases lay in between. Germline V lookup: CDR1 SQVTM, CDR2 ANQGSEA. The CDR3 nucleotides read TGCAGCGTTCCGGCACAGGGAATTCATGGCTACACCTTC. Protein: CSVPAQGIHGYTF. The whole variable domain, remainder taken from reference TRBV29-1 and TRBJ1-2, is SAVISQKPSRDICQRGTSLTIQCQVDSQVTMMFWYRQQPGQSLTLIATANQGSEATYESGFVIDKFPISRPNLTFSTLTVSNMSPEDSSIYLCSVPAQGIHGYTFGSGTRLTVV.

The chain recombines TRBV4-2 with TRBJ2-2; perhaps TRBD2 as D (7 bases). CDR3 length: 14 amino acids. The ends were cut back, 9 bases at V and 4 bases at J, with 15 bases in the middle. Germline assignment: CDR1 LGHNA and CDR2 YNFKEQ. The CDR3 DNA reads TGTGCCAGTACAACGGGGGGCAGCACCGGGGAGCTGTTTTTT. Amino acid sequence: CASTTGGSTGELFF.